Following are 7 T cell receptor beta chains from one sample sequenced in a study of blood T cell repertoires in COVID-19. Measured with immunoSEQ multiplex PCR; TCRdb has only the in-frame clones, and not every one. The repertoire holds about 280,000 clones, with around 84% as singletons. The material sequenced was PBMCs or T cells enriched from blood (not recorded which). The receptors here all came from a man aged 40-49 years who had been exposed to COVID-19.

There are a few counts of this clone. This rearrangement joins TRBV6-1 to TRBJ1-5; possible D gene TRBD1, 5 bases. CDR3 length: 15 amino acids. Germline CDR1 reads MNHNS; CDR2 reads SASEGT. Deletions cut 2 bases from V and 1 base from J, with 9 bases between. The CDR3 DNA is TGTGCCAGCAGTGAATACAGGTTGAGCAATCAGCCCCAGCATTTT. Protein product: CASSEYRLSNQPQHF.

This chain uses TRBV6-5 with TRBJ1-5; D possibly corresponds to TRBD1 (5 bases). Trimming removed 2 bases at V and 7 bases at J, with 9 bases between. This CDR3 contains 13 residues. Germline CDR1 reads MNHEY; CDR2 reads SVGAGI. CDR3 in amino acids: CASSYGRAQPQHF. The CDR3, as DNA: TGTGCCAGCAGTTACGGCAGGGCGCAGCCCCAGCATTTT.

The chain links TRBV7-8 to TRBJ1-4; D not certain. V lost 5 bases, J lost 8 bases, and 24 bases lay in between. Germline CDR1 is SGHVS and CDR2 is FQNEAQ. There are 17 residues in the CDR3. The CDR3 nucleotides read TGTGCCAGCAGCCAGGCGGATCGGGGAGGCTTTCGCGAAAAACTGTTTTTT. This translates into CASSQADRGGFREKLFF.

The V and J genes are TRBV2 and TRBJ2-3, with 14 bases identical to TRBD2. The CDR3 covers 18 residues. V lost 4 bases and J lost 3; bases outside the gene matches: 9. CDR1 is SNHLY and CDR2 is FYNNEI in the germline V gene. The CDR3 region has the DNA TGTGCCAGCAGTGCCCGGGGACTAGCGGGAGTGGAGACAGATACGCAGTATTTT. Amino acid sequence: CASSARGLAGVETDTQYF.

The rearrangement uses TRBV30 and TRBJ1-5; weak D call: TRBD1 (5 bases). The germline CDR1 and CDR2 sequences are GTSNPN and SVGIG (reference sequence). The CDR3 spans 15 residues. Trimming pared 1 base from V and 7 bases from J, leaving 17 bases between. The DNA of the CDR3 is TGTGCCTGGAGTGACCTCGCAGGGTTAGGGCAGCCCCAGCATTTT. Translation: CAWSDLAGLGQPQHF. The full variable domain, rest sourced from reference TRBV30 and TRBJ1-5, is SQTIHQWPATLVQPVGSPLSLECTVEGTSNPNLYWYRQAAGRGLQLLFYSVGIGQISSEVPQNLSASRPQDRQFILSSKKLLLSDSGFYLCAWSDLAGLGQPQHFGDGTRLSIL.

This chain uses TRBV7-3 with TRBJ2-5; 10 nucleotides agree with TRBD2. Looked up from germline, CDR1 is SGHTA and CDR2 is FQGTGA. After removal of 6 bases from V and 2 bases from J, the junction contained 12 bases not matched to a gene. The CDR3 totals 17 residues. The CDR3 coding sequence is TGTGCCAGCAGTCCTAGCGGGAGTTGGGGGCGGCAAGAGACCCAGTACTTC. Translating gives CASSPSGSWGRQETQYF.

This clone was recorded many times. The V gene is TRBV19, the J gene TRBJ2-1, with D possibly being TRBD1 (5 bases). V was shortened by 5 bases and J by 7 bases, with 9 bases between the two germline ends. The CDR3 runs to 12 residues. The germline CDR1 and CDR2 sequences are LNHDA and SQIVND (reference sequence). CDR3: CASSQRGNEQFF. The CDR3 DNA reads TGTGCCAGTAGTCAAAGGGGTAATGAGCAGTTCTTC.